Given below is one T cell receptor beta chain in context. The antigen remains undetermined. This specimen belongs to a study of cytomegalovirus exposure and HLA in healthy donors. Overall study findings and caveats: A later analysis linked some 18,000 TCR beta sequences to HLA alleles at 0.05 false discovery rate. The HLA-A and HLA-B alleles of most subjects were reportedly predicted accurately from TCR beta sequences.

V lost 7 bases, J lost 5 bases, and 17 bases stayed unmatched. There are 17 residues in the CDR3. Germline assignment: CDR1 WNHNN and CDR2 SYGVQD (reference sequence). The PCR used 60 Vbeta and 13 Jbeta primers. Produced via immunoSEQ multiplex PCR; TCRdb's table is partial and in-frame only. The sample carries 55,000 to 80,000 clones, roughly 73% recorded once. This receptor was obtained from a woman in her 40s in good health and CMV-seropositive. Sequenced: PBMCs. This chain joins TRBV10-1 and TRBJ2-5; 9 nucleotides agree with TRBD1. This chain's CDR3 is CASTLPPTGGWGETQYF. In DNA, the CDR3 is TGCGCCAGCACTCTACCCCCGACAGGGGGTTGGGGGGAGACCCAGTACTTC.